This entry lists 5 T cell receptor beta chains sequenced from one sample in a study of human versus mouse CDR3 diversity and MHC coevolution. Libraries were prepared by immunoSEQ multiplex PCR; TCRdb keeps only in-frame clonotypes and omits some of them. The sample shows about 83,000 clones, around 92% of them seen only once. The specimen sequenced was naive CD4+ T cells from blood. Subset indicated: CD45RO-negative CD62L-positive naive CD4 T cells. The source is a person between 25 and 70 years old in good health.

The V gene is TRBV6-6, the J gene TRBJ1-6; TRBD1 matches at 7 bases. Germline-derived CDR1 and CDR2 are MNHNY and SVGAGI (reference sequence). V gave up 1 base and J gave up 3 bases; unmatched junction bases: 3. The CDR3 is made up of 16 amino acids. The CDR3 sequence: CASSYYGQDYNSPLHF. In nucleotides, the CDR3 is TGTGCCAGCAGTTACTACGGACAGGACTATAATTCACCCCTCCACTTT.

The chain couples TRBV28 to TRBJ2-7; D is possibly TRBD2 (5 bases). Germline V gene lookup returns CDR1 MDHEN and CDR2 SYDVKM. CDR3 size: 13 residues. V dropped 6 bases and J dropped 6 bases, with 15 bases sitting between them. CDR3 in amino acids: CASRLGVSGEQYF. CDR3 nucleotide sequence: TGTGCCAGCAGGCTGGGAGTATCTGGCGAGCAGTACTTC.

The chain carries TRBV30 and TRBJ1-5; TRBD1 agrees at 7 bases. Germline V gives CDR1 GTSNPN, CDR2 SVGIG (reference sequence). The V segment lost 0 bases and the J segment 2 bases; nucleotides outside the gene matches: 4. This CDR3 is 15 amino acids long. CDR3 bases: TGTGCCTGGAGTGTACCCCAGGGGGGCAATCAGCCCCAGCATTTT. Translation gives CAWSVPQGGNQPQHF.

The gene calls are TRBV28 and TRBJ1-2, with 8 bases lining up with TRBD1. Looked up from germline, CDR1 is MDHEN and CDR2 is SYDVKM. The trim removed 2 bases at V and 5 bases at J, leaving 4 bases unmatched. The CDR3 extends over 14 amino acids. The CDR3 loop is CASSLGGQAYGYTF. DNA for the CDR3: TGTGCCAGCAGTTTAGGGGGACAGGCTTATGGCTACACCTTC.

The CDR3 sequence: CASSQLGGAIDTQYF. For the CDR3, the DNA is TGTGCCAGCAGCCAACTCGGGGGGGCCATAGATACGCAGTATTTT. This chain connects TRBV14 to TRBJ2-3, with 8 bases fitting TRBD2. The CDR3 extends over 15 amino acids. Germline V gene sequence: CDR1 SGHDN, CDR2 FVKESK. The J segment lost 5 bases and the V segment lost 2 bases, leaving 6 bases of the junction unmatched.